Presented here are 17 T cell receptor beta chains from one specimen sequenced in a study of early T cells in non-severe SARS-CoV-2 infection listed by TCRdb under 2021. Library construction relied on 5' RACE. The sample was run on a NextSeq 500. TCRdb handled the public reads itself, with Q25 trimming in fastp and clone calling in MiXCR, and kept productive beta chains. Rows with one shared CDR3 protein collapse into an entry with the most common genes and DNA. In this sample the table shows about 26,000 distinct CDR3 sequences, approximately 4.4% of which occur a single time. The ten largest make up approximately 4% of the sample. Input material: whole blood. These receptors were obtained from an adult who was a healthcare worker with PCR-confirmed SARS-CoV-2 infection or an uninfected control (not recorded which).

A remark on this clonotype: This could be a read error, since a much larger clone is one nucleotide away. This rearrangement joins TRBV28 to TRBJ2-3; the match to TRBD2 covers 9 bases. J gave up 8 bases and V 4 bases, and 25 bases lay outside the gene matches. Germline V lookup: CDR1 MDHEN, CDR2 SYDVKM. The CDR3 has 20 amino acids. CDR3 nucleotide sequence: TGTGCCAGCAGTTCTCTTTGGGCTGAATCCCCTCTAGCGGGGATTGTTACGCAGTATTTT. This codes for CASSSLWAESPLAGIVTQYF.

This clonotype is medium-sized (0.01 to 0.1%) within its sample. The rearrangement links TRBV10-3 to TRBJ2-1, with D possibly matching TRBD2 (5 bases). V was shortened by 8 bases and J by 0 bases, with 8 bases between the two germline ends. Germline-derived CDR1 and CDR2 are ENHRY and SYGVKD. The CDR3 spans 13 residues. The CDR3, as DNA: TGTGCCATCGCCGAGGGCTCCTACAATGAGCAGTTCTTC. Translation gives CAIAEGSYNEQFF.

This clonotype was seen ten or more times. The rearrangement uses TRBV27 and TRBJ2-1, with D hard to call. Trimming removed 0 bases at V and 5 bases at J, with 5 bases between. From germline, CDR1 is MNHEY and CDR2 SMNVEV (reference sequence). This CDR3 region has 13 residues. The CDR3 DNA sequence: TGTGCCAGCAGTTTATCGTGGAACAATGAGCAGTTCTTC. It codes for CASSLSWNNEQFF.

This clonotype has ten or more counts. The V and J genes are TRBV11-3 and TRBJ2-2; D not resolved. CDR3 length: 15 amino acids. Trimming removed 4 bases from V and 4 bases from J, with 13 bases in between. Germline CDR1 reads SGHNT; CDR2 reads YENEEA. The CDR3 sequence: CASSSSGVGTGELFF. The CDR3 nucleotides read TGTGCCAGCAGCTCGTCTGGGGTGGGCACCGGGGAGCTGTTTTTT.

This clonotype has a count of ten or more. This chain joins TRBV20-1 and TRBJ2-3; a possible D gene is TRBD2 (5 bases). Trimming removed 7 bases at V and 1 base at J, with 15 bases between. The CDR3 runs 14 residues. The germline CDR1 and CDR2 sequences are DFQATT and SNEGSKA (reference sequence). This chain's CDR3 is CSGRYSMGTDTQYF. The DNA for the CDR3 is TGCAGTGGGAGGTACTCGATGGGCACAGATACGCAGTATTTT.

This clonotype appeared many times. This chain joins TRBV6-1 and TRBJ1-4; D gene uncertain. Germline values: CDR1 MNHNS, CDR2 SASEGT. The V end lost 5 bases, the J end lost 13 bases, and 17 bases lay between the germline ends. The CDR3 has 13 residues. CDR3 loop: CASSPSLYGPLFF. The CDR3 DNA follows: TGTGCCAGCAGTCCTTCGCTTTATGGACCACTGTTTTTT.

This clonotype was detected ten times or more. The genes are TRBV3-1 and TRBJ2-7; TRBD2 aligns across 8 bases. Losses at the gene ends were 1 base for V and 4 bases for J; bases not matched to a gene: 9. This CDR3 has 16 residues. Germline assignment: CDR1 LGHDT and CDR2 YNNKEL (reference sequence). The CDR3 DNA is TGTGCCAGCAGCCAAGGCCCGAACGCGGGAGGTTACGAGCAGTACTTC. Residues: CASSQGPNAGGYEQYF.

This clonotype was counted at least ten times. V is TRBV5-5 and J is TRBJ2-5; 8 nucleotides match TRBD2. The CDR3 totals 15 residues. The J segment lost 5 bases and the V segment lost 4 bases, leaving 10 bases of the junction unmatched. Germline loops: CDR1 SGHKS, CDR2 YYEKEE (reference sequence). DNA of the CDR3: TGTGCCAGCAGCATAGGACTAGCTCGAGCGGAGACCCAGTACTTC. This codes for CASSIGLARAETQYF. The full variable domain, its missing parts supplied by reference TRBV5-5 and TRBJ2-5, is DAGVTQSPTHLIKTRGQQVTLRCSPISGHKSVSWYQQVLGQGPQFIFQYYEKEERGRGNFPDRFSARQFPNYSSELNVNALLLGDSALYLCASSIGLARAETQYFGPGTRLLVL.

This clonotype was counted a few times. CDR3 coding DNA: TGTGCCAGCAGTTACGGCAGCGCGAACACCGGGGAGCTGTTTTTT. Translation: CASSYGSANTGELFF. J is TRBJ2-2 and V is TRBV6-5; no clear D gene. The CDR3 has 15 residues. Germline loops: CDR1 MNHEY, CDR2 SVGAGI. V lost 2 bases to trimming and J lost 0 bases, with 7 bases between them.

This clonotype was detected many times. The gene calls are TRBV6-1 and TRBJ2-1; 15 bases agree with TRBD2. Germline lookup yields CDR1 MNHNS and CDR2 SASEGT. The CDR3 contains 16 residues. V dropped 6 bases and J dropped 4; count of bases not matched to a gene: 4. CDR3 sequence reads: CASRSGLAGGYNEQFF. The CDR3 bases are TGTGCCAGCAGATCGGGACTAGCGGGAGGTTACAATGAGCAGTTCTTC.

Worth noting for this clonotype: An end of the junction differs from the germline gene, which may be a read error. The genes are TRBV7-6 and TRBJ2-1, with 11 bases lining up with TRBD2. The CDR3 length is 15 residues. The germline CDR1 and CDR2 sequences are SGHVS and FNYEAQ. CDR3: CASSLAGGTGNEQFF. CDR3 nucleotide sequence: TGTGCCAGCAGCCTAGCGGGGGGTACCGGCAATGAGCAGTTCTTC.

V and J are TRBV18 and TRBJ2-3; D is undetermined. CDR1 and CDR2 from the germline V gene are KGHSH and LQKENI. This CDR3 region has 13 residues. The V end was cut by 5 bases, the J end by 1 base, with 7 bases between. CDR3 protein: CASSVLGTDTQYF. The CDR3 DNA is TGTGCCAGCTCAGTCCTAGGCACAGATACGCAGTATTTT.

This clonotype was recorded many times. The chain links TRBV5-1 to TRBJ1-5; D not certain. V was trimmed by 2 bases and J by 5 bases, leaving 8 bases between them. Germline V gene sequence: CDR1 SGHRS, CDR2 YFSETQ. CDR3 size: 13 residues. The CDR3 coding sequence is TGCGCCAGCAGCTTTGGACCGGATCAGCCCCAGCATTTT. This gives the protein CASSFGPDQPQHF.

This clonotype was seen many times. The chain uses TRBV12-3 or TRBV12-4 and TRBJ1-5; a possible D gene is TRBD1 (6 bases). This CDR3 has 16 residues. V lost 2 bases and J 0 bases, leaving 11 bases between the germline ends. The CDR3 DNA is TGTGCCAGCAGTTTAAGGGGGTTTTATAGCAATCAGCCCCAGCATTTT. Its protein is CASSLRGFYSNQPQHF.

This clonotype was found many times. The V and J genes are TRBV18 and TRBJ2-1; the D gene is possibly TRBD2 (5 bases). Trimming pared 3 bases from V and 4 bases from J, leaving 16 bases between. Germline loops: CDR1 KGHSH, CDR2 LQKENI. The CDR3 loop spans 16 amino acids. The DNA for the CDR3 is TGTGCCAGCTCACCTCTTTTGGGGAGCCGGTACAATGAGCAGTTCTTC. It yields the protein CASSPLLGSRYNEQFF.

This clonotype was detected many times. This sequence joins TRBV12-3 or TRBV12-4 and TRBJ2-1; D not resolved. V was clipped by 6 bases and J by 8 bases, with 8 bases between them. The CDR3 loop spans 11 amino acids. CDR3 protein: CASSLNDEQFF. CDR3 DNA: TGTGCCAGCAGCTTAAACGATGAGCAGTTCTTC.

There are many counts of this clonotype. V usage is TRBV27 and J usage is TRBJ1-5; TRBD1 matches at 7 bases. The CDR3 is 14 amino acids. Unmatched junction bases numbered 5, after V lost 6 bases and J lost 3 bases. In germline, CDR1 is MNHEY, CDR2 SMNVEV (reference sequence). CDR3 sequence reads: CASSRDSHNQPQHF. The CDR3 DNA reads as TGTGCCAGCAGCCGGGACAGTCACAATCAGCCCCAGCATTTT.